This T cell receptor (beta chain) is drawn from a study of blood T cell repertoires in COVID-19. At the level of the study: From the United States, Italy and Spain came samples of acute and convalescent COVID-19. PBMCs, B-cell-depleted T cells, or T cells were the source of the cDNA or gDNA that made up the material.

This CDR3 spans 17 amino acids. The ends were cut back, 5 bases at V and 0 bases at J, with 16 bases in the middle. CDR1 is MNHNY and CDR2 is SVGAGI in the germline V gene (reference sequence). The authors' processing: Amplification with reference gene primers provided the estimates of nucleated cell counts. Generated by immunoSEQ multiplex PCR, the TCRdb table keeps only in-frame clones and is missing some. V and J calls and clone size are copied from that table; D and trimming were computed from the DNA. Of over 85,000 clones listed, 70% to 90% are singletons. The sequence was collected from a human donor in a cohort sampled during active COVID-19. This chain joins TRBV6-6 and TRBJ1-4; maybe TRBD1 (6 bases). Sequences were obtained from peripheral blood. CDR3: CASSRLAGATTNEKLFF. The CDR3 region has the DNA TGTGCCAGCAGTCGCCTAGCAGGGGCCACAACTAATGAAAAACTGTTTTTT.